The sequence of this T cell receptor beta chain was determined in a study of long-term antiretroviral therapy in people with HIV (dated by TCRdb to 2022 to 2024). Describing the broader study: The earliest samples were collected roughly a decade before the 2015 WHO recommendation for immediate ART, at a time when ART was usually postponed until CD4 counts fell. Whether ART initiation and durable HIV suppression were associated with changes in peripheral blood TRB repertoire composition and diversity was tested in a retrospective serial study. A total of 192 cryopreserved PBMC samples came from around 30 adults with confirmed HIV infection and were collected serially over a mean of about six years (range 1-12). Of the approximately 30 participants with HIV, ten to eleven were female. No cross-contamination during QIAcube processing turned up in test extractions that ran a monoclonal T-cell line alongside 33 polyclonal samples.

Sequencing of the TRB variable region was done with the immunoSEQ hsTCRB v3.0 assay at survey level resolution. The target sequencing depth for TRB was 40,000-50,000 T-cell genomes per sample. Pooled TRB libraries were sequenced on an Illumina MiSeq with a v3 150-cycle kit. Processing in the source paper ran as follows. Repertoire analysis was performed in R inside a reproducible Nextflow workflow that covered QC, data transformation and analysis. LymphoSeq2, an R package for exploring AIRR-Seq data, was used to implement the custom analyses. Four samples that yielded fewer than 5000 total TRB sequences were excluded, so that more than 150 HIV repertoires were analyzed. Among the 180 or so HIV repertoires that were kept, some 60 were collected before ART initiation and about 130 were collected after ART initiation. Repertoires were downsampled to 5000 TRB nucleotide sequences, with summary statistics averaged over 100 downsampling iterations. TRB sequences were retained for analysis only if CDR3 regions of at least seven amino acids were present. Two measures captured diversity: a Shannon entropy-derived clonality score and the Gini coefficient. Repertoire networks linked the top 5000 CDR3 amino acid sequences whenever two sequences differed by an edit distance of one. GLIPH2 predicted antigen specificity groups and MHC restriction for TRB CDR3 amino acid sequences. To flag known associations with CMV, EBV, HIV or tissue antigens, CDR3 amino acid sequences were compared against VDJdb and McPAS-TCR. Pre-ART, post-ART and control groups were compared with Wilcoxon signed-rank tests and Holm-Bonferroni correction. TCRdb obtained this table from immuneACCESS and retained in-frame rearrangements with V and J assigned. These tables miss some clones; where compared with another copy, unresolved V genes account for less than half of the shortfall, and the remainder is unexplained. That table furnishes V, J and clone size, whereas the DNA furnished D and trimming. Across this sample there are over 20,000 clones, with approximately 80% seen only once. Under 20% of the sample goes to the ten largest clones.

CDR1 and CDR2 are read off the germline V gene (reference sequence) as LNHNV and YYDKDF. The CDR3 covers 15 residues, taking in both the cysteine and the phenylalanine. Of all the DNA, just the CDR3 is kept, 45 bases in frame from base 1. Trimming costs V 3 bases and J 5 bases, and their ends lie 17 bases apart. Overall study outcomes, separate from this receptor: Owing to limited PBMC availability, only the TCR beta chain was sequenced, without alpha chain pairing. The samples were dated from about 2003 to 2018, and the ART regimens that were used may be less effective than current ART regimens. Inferences about post-ART repertoire changes were limited because no data were available on ART adherence, viral resistance or therapy changes. Starting ART was linked to a significant rise in TRB diversity, yet even with long-term ART the diversity remained significantly lower than in transplant donor controls. Expanded TRB clones identified before ART initiation dominated the repertoire across all time points, though the dominance fluctuated and decreased in many PLHIV after ART. Because pre-ART samples had limited cell numbers, unsorted PBMC were profiled rather than sorted CD4+ and CD8+ T cells. HIV repertoires had narrower CDR3 length ranges than controls, and the network structure suggested an antigen-experienced repertoire that shifted only slightly toward naive after ART.

Details on this clone: The antigen it binds to is not known. Base quality data are lacking; no much larger clone is found one base away.

To be included, a participant needed at least one PBMC sample from before ART initiation plus at least two post-ART samples. All participants with HIV were treated in the United States of America. Before DNA extraction, cryopreserved samples of about 0.9-11 million PBMC were thawed and washed. At the time of the earliest PBMC sample, participants with HIV were aged between about 20 and 60 years. PBMC samples were contributed by each participant from 1-4 timepoints before ART initiation and 2-8 timepoints after ART initiation, with a median of 7 samples. For every participant, serial HIV viral load, CD4+ T-cell count, ART history and demographic data were obtained. Using a Qiagen kit on a QIAcube, genomic DNA was extracted from unsorted PBMC, with samples processed in batches of 12.

The origin of this receptor is a man younger than 35 with HIV. The chain uses TRBV15 and TRBJ2-7, and possibly TRBD2, on 6 matching bases. The sample was unsorted PBMCs, taken 0.1 years before starting antiretroviral therapy. The DNA sequence follows: TGTGCCACCAGCAGGTCCCGGGACTTGATCCACGAGCAGTACTTC. Translation gives CATSRSRDLIHEQYF.